The rows below give T cell receptor beta chains drawn from one sample of a study of T-cell memory formation after mild COVID-19. TCRdb re-analysed the 5' RACE reads in MiXCR, keeping a single row per CDR3 protein. The sample lists around 250,000 distinct CDR3 sequences; less than 20% were seen once. Sample: PBMCs or a T cell subset sorted from them (not recorded which). Every receptor here comes from an adult woman who had mild COVID-19 (a few samples of this study predate the infection). Cell type and time point are not known. The CDR3 runs from the conserved cysteine through the conserved F or W. D genes are given only for firm matches. Clone size appears in some rows only: once, few, many, or a class for an expanded clone.

TRBV12-3/TRBV12-4	.	TRBJ1-2	.	CASSPRTAPNYGYTF	TGTGCCAGCAGTCCCCGGACAGCCCCTAACTATGGCTACACCTTC
TRBV27	.	TRBJ2-7	few	CASSLDEQYF	TGTGCCAGCAGTTTAGACGAGCAGTACTTC
TRBV5-6	.	TRBJ2-7	few	CASSFGSNYEQYF	TGTGCCAGCAGCTTCGGCAGCAACTACGAGCAGTACTTC
TRBV6-2/TRBV6-3	.	TRBJ2-2	many	CATDNQTGALNTGELFF	TGTGCCACCGATAATCAGACAGGAGCGCTGAACACCGGGGAGCTGTTTTTT
TRBV7-9	TRBD1	TRBJ1-6	few	CATGTGLNNSPLHF	TGTGCCACCGGGACAGGGCTCAATAATTCACCCCTCCACTTT
TRBV5-4	.	TRBJ2-1	.	CASSPGRGNEQFF	TGTGCCAGCAGCCCGGGAAGGGGCAATGAGCAGTTCTTC
TRBV5-1	.	TRBJ1-2	.	CASSPGGDNYGYTF	TGCGCCAGCAGCCCGGGGGGAGATAACTATGGCTACACCTTC
TRBV7-9	.	TRBJ2-3	.	CASSFPLRDTQYF	TGTGCCAGCAGTTTTCCCCTTAGGGATACGCAGTATTTT
TRBV27	.	TRBJ2-1	few	CASSKMGPSSHEQFF	TGTGCCAGCAGTAAGATGGGACCCTCCTCCCATGAGCAGTTCTTC
TRBV2	TRBD1	TRBJ1-1	.	CASSTGGTEAFF	TGTGCCAGCAGTACAGGGGGCACTGAAGCTTTCTTT
TRBV5-4	TRBD1	TRBJ1-3	.	CASSVGQHSGNTIYF	TGTGCCAGCAGCGTGGGACAGCACTCTGGAAACACCATATATTTT
TRBV7-3	.	TRBJ2-1	.	CASSLPGAHNEQFF	TGTGCCAGCAGCTTACCAGGGGCCCACAATGAGCAGTTCTTC
TRBV6-1	.	TRBJ2-7	.	CASSEQSSYEQYF	TGTGCCAGCAGTGAACAGAGCTCCTACGAGCAGTACTTC
TRBV4-3	.	TRBJ2-5	many	CASSQDGGGTQYF	TGCGCCAGCAGCCAAGACGGGGGCGGGACCCAGTACTTC
TRBV12-3/TRBV12-4	TRBD1	TRBJ1-3	.	CASSFLSAGGSSSGNTIYF	TGTGCCAGCAGTTTCCTTTCGGCAGGGGGTTCCTCCTCTGGAAACACCATATATTTT
TRBV12-3/TRBV12-4	TRBD1	TRBJ1-1	few	CASRTGTDNTEAFF	TGTGCCAGCAGAACCGGGACAGATAACACTGAAGCTTTCTTT
TRBV4-1	TRBD1	TRBJ2-5	.	CASSPQHGQGQETQYF	TGCGCCAGCAGCCCACAACACGGACAGGGTCAAGAGACCCAGTACTTC
TRBV11-3	.	TRBJ1-5	many	CASSLAGRGQPQHF	TGTGCCAGCAGCTTAGCGGGGCGGGGTCAGCCCCAGCATTTT
TRBV3-1	.	TRBJ1-3	few	CASSLRQGRNTIYF	TGTGCCAGCAGCTTAAGGCAGGGAAGAAACACCATATATTTT
TRBV6-4	TRBD2	TRBJ2-2	few	CASRQRHGGDTGELFF	TGTGCCAGCAGGCAACGCCACGGGGGGGACACCGGGGAGCTGTTTTTT
TRBV4-2	.	TRBJ1-2	few	CASSQDLLPVGYTF	TGTGCCAGCAGCCAAGATCTACTCCCAGTTGGCTACACCTTC
TRBV21-1	.	TRBJ2-5	.	CASSRSRETQYF	TGTGCCAGCAGCAGATCGAGAGAGACCCAGTACTTC
TRBV9	.	TRBJ2-2	few	CASSVDRDTGELFF	TGTGCCAGCAGCGTAGACAGAGACACCGGGGAGCTGTTTTTT
TRBV18	TRBD1	TRBJ1-1	few	CASSPRDSTTEAFF	TGTGCCAGCTCACCACGGGACAGCACCACTGAAGCTTTCTTT
TRBV7-6	TRBD2	TRBJ2-3	once	CASSLSTSGSRDTQYF	TGTGCCAGCAGCTTAAGTACCAGCGGGAGTCGGGATACGCAGTATTTT
TRBV15	.	TRBJ2-7	.	CATSGYRGSGGSYEQYF	TGTGCCACCAGCGGGTATAGGGGGTCTGGGGGATCCTACGAGCAGTACTTC
TRBV18	TRBD1	TRBJ2-3	few	CASSRGQGKADTQYF	TGTGCCAGCTCGCGCGGACAGGGGAAGGCAGATACGCAGTATTTT
TRBV20-1	TRBD2	TRBJ2-1	few	CSARDRARGGSYNEQFF	TGCAGTGCTAGAGATCGAGCGCGGGGGGGCTCCTACAATGAGCAGTTCTTC
TRBV29-1	TRBD1	TRBJ2-2	few	CSVEKGTGGTGELFF	TGCAGCGTTGAGAAAGGGACAGGGGGTACCGGGGAGCTGTTTTTT
TRBV10-3	TRBD1	TRBJ2-7	.	CAISGDSYEQYF	TGTGCCATCAGTGGGGACAGCTACGAGCAGTACTTC
TRBV20-1	TRBD2	TRBJ2-3	.	CSAGASGRTDTQYF	TGCAGTGCTGGTGCTAGCGGACGCACAGATACGCAGTATTTT
TRBV4-2	TRBD2	TRBJ2-7	few	CASSQPVRSGTTYEQYF	TGTGCCAGCAGCCAACCGGTTCGAAGCGGGACGACCTACGAGCAGTACTTC
TRBV18	.	TRBJ2-3	few	CASSSRGLLSTDTQYF	TGTGCCAGCTCCTCCCGAGGGCTCCTTAGCACAGATACGCAGTATTTT